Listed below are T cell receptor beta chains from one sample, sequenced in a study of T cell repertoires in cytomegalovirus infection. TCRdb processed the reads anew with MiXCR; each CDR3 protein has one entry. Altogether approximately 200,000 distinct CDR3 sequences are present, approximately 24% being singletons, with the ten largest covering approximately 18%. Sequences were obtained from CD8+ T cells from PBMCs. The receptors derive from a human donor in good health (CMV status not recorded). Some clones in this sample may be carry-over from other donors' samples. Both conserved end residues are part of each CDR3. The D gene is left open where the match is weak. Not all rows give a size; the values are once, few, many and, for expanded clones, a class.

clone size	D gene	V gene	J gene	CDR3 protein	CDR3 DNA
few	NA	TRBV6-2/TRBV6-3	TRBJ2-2	CASSYEMLDTGELFF	TGTGCCAGCAGTTACGAGATGTTAGACACCGGGGAGCTGTTTTTT
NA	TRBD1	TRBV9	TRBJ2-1	CASSESRTGDYNEQFF	TGTGCCAGCAGCGAGAGCCGGACAGGCGACTACAATGAGCAGTTCTTC
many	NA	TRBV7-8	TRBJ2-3	CASSLTPWWGADTQYF	TGTGCCAGCAGCTTAACGCCGTGGTGGGGCGCAGATACGCAGTATTTT
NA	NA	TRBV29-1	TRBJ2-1	CSVEMASSFSYNEQFF	TGCAGCGTTGAGATGGCGTCTTCTTTCTCCTACAATGAGCAGTTCTTC
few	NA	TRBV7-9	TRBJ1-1	CASSDSSQNTEAFF	TGTGCCAGCAGCGACTCTTCACAGAACACTGAAGCTTTCTTT
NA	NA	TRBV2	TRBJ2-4	CASSDTVYQNIQYF	TGTGCCAGCAGTGATACCGTCTACCAAAACATTCAGTACTTC
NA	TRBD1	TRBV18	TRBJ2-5	CASSSQGAVETQYF	TGTGCCAGCTCATCTCAGGGGGCAGTGGAGACCCAGTACTTC
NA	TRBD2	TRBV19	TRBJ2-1	CASSIGGTSGYNEQFF	TGTGCCAGTAGTATAGGGGGGACTAGCGGGTACAATGAGCAGTTCTTC
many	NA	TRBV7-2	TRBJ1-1	CASSKGPGTPEAFF	TGTGCCAGCAGCAAAGGGCCGGGGACCCCTGAAGCTTTCTTT
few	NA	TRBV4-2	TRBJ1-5	CASSQESTPRGDQPQHF	TGTGCCAGCAGCCAAGAATCGACTCCGAGGGGAGATCAGCCCCAGCATTTT
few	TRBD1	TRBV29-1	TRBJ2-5	CSTQEWGQGAETQYF	TGCAGCACCCAAGAGTGGGGACAGGGGGCGGAGACCCAGTACTTC
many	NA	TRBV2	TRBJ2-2	CASISGTGELFF	TGTGCCAGCATTTCAGGGACCGGGGAGCTGTTTTTT
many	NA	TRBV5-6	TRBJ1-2	CASSLWSDTYGYTF	TGTGCCAGCAGCTTGTGGTCAGATACCTATGGCTACACCTTC
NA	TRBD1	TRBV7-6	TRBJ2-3	CASSPNPGQGTDTQYF	TGTGCCAGCAGCCCAAATCCAGGACAGGGCACAGATACGCAGTATTTT
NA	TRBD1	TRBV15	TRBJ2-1	CATSIMTGGNEQFF	TGTGCCACCAGCATCATGACAGGGGGCAATGAGCAGTTCTTC
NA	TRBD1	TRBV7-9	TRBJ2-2	CASSPPSGTGVTGELFF	TGTGCCAGCAGCCCCCCATCCGGGACAGGAGTCACCGGGGAGCTGTTTTTT
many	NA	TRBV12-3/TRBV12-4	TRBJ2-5	CASSFSSRQETQYF	TGTGCCAGCAGTTTTTCTAGCAGGCAAGAGACCCAGTACTTC
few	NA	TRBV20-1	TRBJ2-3	CSARDGPDTQYF	TGCAGTGCTAGAGATGGCCCAGATACGCAGTATTTT
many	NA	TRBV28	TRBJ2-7	CASSLAREQYF	TGTGCCAGCAGTTTAGCGAGGGAGCAGTACTTC
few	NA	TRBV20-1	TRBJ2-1	CSARDKSEGRPNEQFF	TGCAGTGCTAGAGATAAGTCCGAAGGCCGCCCCAATGAGCAGTTCTTC
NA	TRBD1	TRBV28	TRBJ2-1	CASSLNWDRENYEQFF	TGTGCCAGCAGTTTAAATTGGGACAGGGAGAACTATGAGCAGTTCTTC
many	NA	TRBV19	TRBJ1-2	CASSITSAVANGYTF	TGTGCCAGTAGTATCACATCGGCAGTAGCAAATGGCTACACCTTC
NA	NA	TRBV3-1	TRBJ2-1	CASSQAGDKYNEQFF	TGTGCCAGCAGCCAGGCCGGGGACAAGTACAATGAGCAGTTCTTC
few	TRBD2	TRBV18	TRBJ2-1	CASSRRGVLNNEQFF	TGTGCCAGCTCACGGCGGGGGGTACTCAACAATGAGCAGTTCTTC
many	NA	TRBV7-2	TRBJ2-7	CASSLTASMVEQYF	TGTGCCAGCAGCCTTACGGCCTCGATGGTAGAGCAGTACTTC
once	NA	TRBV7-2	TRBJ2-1	CASSFWLPDEQFF	TGTGCCAGCAGCTTTTGGTTGCCGGATGAGCAGTTCTTC
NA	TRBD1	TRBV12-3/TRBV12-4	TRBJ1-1	CASSHRGNTEAFF	TGTGCCAGCAGCCACAGGGGGAACACTGAAGCTTTCTTT
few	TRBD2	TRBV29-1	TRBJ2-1	CSARLAGGQYNEQFF	TGCAGCGCACGACTAGCGGGGGGACAATACAATGAGCAGTTCTTC
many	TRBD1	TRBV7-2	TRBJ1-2	CASSLRDRGSYGYTF	TGTGCCAGCAGCTTACGGGACAGGGGGAGCTATGGCTACACCTTC
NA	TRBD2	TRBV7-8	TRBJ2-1	CASSLAPGLAVYNEQFF	TGTGCCAGCAGCTTAGCGCCGGGACTAGCGGTTTACAATGAGCAGTTCTTC
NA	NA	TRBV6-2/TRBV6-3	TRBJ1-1	CASSYRDFEEAFF	TGTGCCAGCAGTTACCGGGACTTTGAGGAAGCTTTCTTT
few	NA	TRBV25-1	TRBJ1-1	CASSSSDSTTEAFF	TGTGCCAGCAGTTCCTCGGACAGTACAACTGAAGCTTTCTTT
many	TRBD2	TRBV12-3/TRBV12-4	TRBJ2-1	CASIPDGTSGGYNEQFF	TGTGCCAGCATCCCGGATGGGACTAGCGGGGGGTACAATGAGCAGTTCTTC
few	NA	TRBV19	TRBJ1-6	CASSGGDGSLHF	TGTGCCAGTAGTGGGGGGGACGGCTCCCTCCACTTT
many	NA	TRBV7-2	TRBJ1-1	CASSPDPVIHTEAFF	TGTGCCAGCAGCCCCGACCCCGTGATACACACTGAAGCTTTCTTT
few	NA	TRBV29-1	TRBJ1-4	CSVGEGVGSNEKLFF	TGCAGCGTCGGTGAGGGAGTGGGCTCTAATGAAAAACTGTTTTTT
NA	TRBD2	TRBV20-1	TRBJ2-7	CSATTSRYEQYF	TGCAGTGCCACGACTAGCCGTTACGAGCAGTACTTC
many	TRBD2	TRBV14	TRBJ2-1	CASSLPGGNEQFF	TGTGCCAGCAGCCTTCCCGGGGGGAATGAGCAGTTCTTC
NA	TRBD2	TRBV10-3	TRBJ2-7	CAISESRAGGTYEQYF	TGTGCCATCAGTGAGTCGAGAGCGGGGGGCACCTACGAGCAGTACTTC
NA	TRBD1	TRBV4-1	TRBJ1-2	CASSQAGGGSDGYTF	TGTGCCAGCAGCCAAGCGGGAGGGGGCTCGGATGGCTACACCTTC
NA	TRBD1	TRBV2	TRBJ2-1	CASSEDREPYNEQFF	TGTGCCAGCAGCGAGGACAGGGAACCCTACAATGAGCAGTTCTTC
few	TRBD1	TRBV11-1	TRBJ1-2	CASSKTGVSYGYTF	TGTGCCAGCAGCAAAACAGGGGTCAGCTATGGCTACACCTTC
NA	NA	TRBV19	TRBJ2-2	CATYRVTGELFF	TGTGCCACATACAGGGTGACCGGGGAGCTGTTTTTT
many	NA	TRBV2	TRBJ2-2	CASKREINPNTGELFF	TGTGCCAGCAAAAGGGAGATCAACCCGAACACCGGGGAGCTGTTTTTT
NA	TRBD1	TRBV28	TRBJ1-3	CASIGWGPGQGNTIYF	TGTGCCAGCATTGGCTGGGGGCCGGGACAGGGGAACACCATATATTTT
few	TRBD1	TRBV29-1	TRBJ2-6	CSVWDRGNSGANVLTF	TGCAGCGTTTGGGACAGGGGGAATTCTGGGGCCAACGTCCTGACTTTC
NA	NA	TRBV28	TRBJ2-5	CASSSFTGYQETQYF	TGTGCCAGCAGTTCTTTTACGGGGTACCAAGAGACCCAGTACTTC